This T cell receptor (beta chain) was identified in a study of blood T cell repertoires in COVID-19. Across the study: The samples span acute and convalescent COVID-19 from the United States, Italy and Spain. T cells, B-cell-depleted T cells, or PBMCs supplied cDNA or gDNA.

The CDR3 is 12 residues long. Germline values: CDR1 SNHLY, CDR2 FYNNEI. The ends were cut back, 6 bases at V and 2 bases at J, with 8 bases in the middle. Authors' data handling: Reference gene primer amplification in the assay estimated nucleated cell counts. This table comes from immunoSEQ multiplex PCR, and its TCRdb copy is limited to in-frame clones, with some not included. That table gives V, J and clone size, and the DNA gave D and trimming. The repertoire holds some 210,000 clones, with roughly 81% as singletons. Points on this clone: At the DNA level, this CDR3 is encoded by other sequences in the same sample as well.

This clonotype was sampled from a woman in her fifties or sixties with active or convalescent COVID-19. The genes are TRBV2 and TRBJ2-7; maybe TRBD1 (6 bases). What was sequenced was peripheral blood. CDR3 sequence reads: CASRQGTYEQYF. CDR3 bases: TGTGCCAGCAGACAGGGCACCTACGAGCAGTACTTC. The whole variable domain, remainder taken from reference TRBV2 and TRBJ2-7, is EPEVTQTPSHQVTQMGQEVILRCVPISNHLYFYWYRQILGQKVEFLVSFYNNEISEKSEIFDDQFSVERPDGSNFTLKIRSTKLEDSAMYFCASRQGTYEQYFGPGTRLTVT.